What follows are 20 T cell receptor beta chains derived from one specimen sequenced in a study of shared clonotypes between healthy human individuals. Only in-frame clones appear in the TCRdb table, and some are missing; sequencing was by immunoSEQ multiplex PCR. The table records about 600,000 clones, 97% of them present only once. The material sequenced was naive CD4+ T cells sorted from blood. Subset: CD45RA+ positively selected. The receptor source for this set is a woman aged 30 to 39 in good health.

The gene calls are TRBV7-8 and TRBJ2-7; D remains unclear. The CDR3 is 15 residues long. Germline-derived CDR1 and CDR2 are SGHVS and FQNEAQ. V was cut by 1 base and J by 3 bases, with 13 bases left in between. CDR3 nucleotides: TGTGCCAGCAGCTTAGAGTTGGGAAGGAGCTACGAGCAGTACTTC. This encodes CASSLELGRSYEQYF.

The chain has TRBV5-4 and TRBJ2-5; TRBD1 agrees at 7 bases. After removal of 0 bases from V and 3 bases from J, the junction contained 5 bases not matched to a gene. Germline values: CDR1 SGHNT, CDR2 YYREEE (reference sequence). The CDR3 runs 15 residues. CDR3 nucleotides: TGTGCCAGCAGCTTGGATTGGCAGGGGGAAGAGACCCAGTACTTC. This sequence encodes CASSLDWQGEETQYF.

The chain links TRBV4-2 to TRBJ1-2; unclear D gene. The CDR3 spans 15 residues. V lost 0 bases, J lost 4 bases, and 12 bases lay in between. Per germline, CDR1 LGHNA and CDR2 YNFKEQ. The CDR3 DNA is TGTGCCAGCAGCCAAGATAGGGTCTTTAGCTATGGCTACACCTTC. Protein: CASSQDRVFSYGYTF.

This rearrangement joins TRBV9 to TRBJ2-3; no clear D gene. Germline CDR1 SGDLS, CDR2 YYNGEE. Trimming removed 0 bases from V and 1 base from J, with 9 bases in between. This CDR3 region has 15 residues. The CDR3 loop is CASSVGDFRTDTQYF. The CDR3 bases are TGTGCCAGCAGCGTAGGAGACTTTCGCACAGATACGCAGTATTTT.

The genes are TRBV4-1 and TRBJ1-1; the match to TRBD1 covers 8 bases. The CDR3 is made up of 15 amino acids. CDR1 is MGHRA and CDR2 is YSYEKL in the germline V gene. V lost 3 bases, J lost 5 bases, and 8 bases stayed unmatched. CDR3: CASSQPGQGGTEAFF. The CDR3 nucleotides are TGCGCCAGCAGCCAGCCCGGACAGGGTGGTACTGAAGCTTTCTTT.

The genes are TRBV15 and TRBJ1-1; 9 nucleotides line up with TRBD1. Trimming removed 5 bases from V and 6 bases from J; junction bases left unmatched: 7. CDR1 is LNHNV and CDR2 is YYDKDF in the germline V gene (reference sequence). The CDR3 covers 14 residues. The CDR3 is CATSRLQGAAEAFF. The DNA of the CDR3 is TGTGCCACCAGCCGTCTACAGGGGGCAGCTGAAGCTTTCTTT.

The V and J genes are TRBV28 and TRBJ2-7, with 10 bases aligning to TRBD1. V was pared by 6 bases and J by 3 bases, with 11 bases of the junction left unmatched. From germline, CDR1 is MDHEN and CDR2 SYDVKM. The CDR3 contains 16 residues. CDR3 amino acids: CASRSGTGVLFYEQYF. For the CDR3, the DNA is TGTGCCAGCAGATCCGGGACAGGGGTCTTGTTCTACGAGCAGTACTTC.

The chain recombines TRBV28 with TRBJ1-5, with 8 bases identical to TRBD1. The ends lost 5 bases at V and 3 bases at J; junction bases unmatched: 9. In germline, CDR1 is MDHEN, CDR2 SYDVKM. The CDR3 sequence is 16 residues long. Written as DNA, the CDR3 is TGTGCCAGCAGTCTCTCGACAGGGGCCAACAATCAGCCCCAGCATTTT. It codes for CASSLSTGANNQPQHF. Combining the CDR3 with reference TRBV28 and TRBJ1-5 gives the whole variable domain DVKVTQSSRYLVKRTGEKVFLECVQDMDHENMFWYRQDPGLGLRLIYFSYDVKMKEKGDIPEGYSVSREKKERFSLILESASTNQTSMYLCASSLSTGANNQPQHFGDGTRLSIL.

This clone was detected once. The chain carries TRBV25-1 and TRBJ2-5, with 9 bases aligning to TRBD2. With V trimmed by 7 bases and J by 3 bases, 9 bases remained unmatched. The germline CDR1 and CDR2 sequences are MGHDK and SYGVNS. The CDR3 is 15 residues long. The chain's CDR3 is CASTPTSGREETQYF. The CDR3 DNA follows: TGTGCCAGCACCCCGACTAGCGGTCGGGAAGAGACCCAGTACTTC.

The chain joins TRBV7-8 to TRBJ1-1, with 7 bases matching TRBD1. The CDR3 contains 14 residues. After removal of 4 bases from V and 4 bases from J, the junction contained 6 bases not matched to a gene. Germline values: CDR1 SGHVS, CDR2 FQNEAQ. The CDR3 region has the DNA TGTGCCAGCAGCTCCAACAGGGGACTCACTGAAGCTTTCTTT. Translated: CASSSNRGLTEAFF.

Written as DNA, the CDR3 is TGTGCCAGCAGCTTGTTGCAGGATTTCTCCGGGGAGCTGTTTTTT. Amino acid sequence: CASSLLQDFSGELFF. V usage is TRBV5-4 and J usage is TRBJ2-2; D is unclear. Germline CDR1 SGHNT, CDR2 YYREEE (reference sequence). V dropped 1 base and J dropped 6 bases, with 13 bases sitting between them. CDR3 length: 15 amino acids.

The chain joins TRBV18 to TRBJ1-1, with 11 bases lining up with TRBD1. Germline CDR1 KGHSH, CDR2 LQKENI. The CDR3 totals 16 residues. Trimming at V came to 6 bases and at J to 5 bases, leaving 11 bases not matched to a gene. The CDR3 coding sequence is TGTGCCAGCTCGGAACGGACAGGGGGCTTGGGGACTGAAGCTTTCTTT. Protein sequence: CASSERTGGLGTEAFF.

The V and J genes are TRBV7-6 and TRBJ2-1; the match to TRBD2 covers 8 bases. Trimming at V came to 1 base and at J to 2 bases, leaving 7 bases not matched to a gene. The CDR3 has 17 residues. Germline CDR1 SGHVS, CDR2 FNYEAQ. As DNA, the CDR3 is TGTGCCAGCAGCTTAGTTCGGCTAGCGGGTGCCTACAATGAGCAGTTCTTC. Translated, it gives CASSLVRLAGAYNEQFF.

The rearrangement links TRBV28 to TRBJ2-6, with D perhaps matching TRBD2 (6 bases). Germline lookup yields CDR1 MDHEN and CDR2 SYDVKM. This CDR3 comprises 13 residues. Trimming took off 10 bases at V and 2 bases at J, with 9 bases between the two ends. The CDR3 reads CATRRAGANVLTF. CDR3 nucleotide sequence: TGTGCCACCCGGAGGGCTGGGGCCAACGTCCTGACTTTC.

The chain links TRBV11-2 to TRBJ2-3, with 8 bases that match TRBD2. This CDR3 has 16 amino acids. Trimming cost V 1 base and J 8 bases; bases outside gene matches: 11. CDR1 is SGHAT and CDR2 is FQNNGV in the germline V gene. CDR3 DNA: TGTGCCAGCAGCTTAGCACTAGCGGTAGGGGGAGGTACGCAGTATTTT. Translation gives CASSLALAVGGGTQYF.

V is TRBV7-9 and J is TRBJ1-1, with D unclear. Germline CDR1 is SEHNR and CDR2 is FQNEAQ (reference sequence). Trimming removed 3 bases at V and 6 bases at J, with 14 bases between. This CDR3 region has 14 residues. CDR3 DNA sequence: TGTGCCAGCAGCTTGGAAGTAAGGGAAGCTGAAGCTTTCTTT. The encoded protein is CASSLEVREAEAFF.

The rearrangement joins TRBV5-6 to TRBJ1-6; no clear D gene. V dropped 1 base and J dropped 8 bases, with 16 bases sitting between them. Looked up from germline, CDR1 is SGHDT and CDR2 is YYEEEE. This CDR3 is built from 16 residues. This chain's CDR3 is CASSLTTARADSPLHF. The CDR3 DNA reads as TGTGCCAGCAGCTTGACAACGGCCCGCGCGGATTCACCCCTCCACTTT.

The chain joins TRBV19 to TRBJ1-1; tentatively, D is TRBD1 (5 bases). Trimming removed 4 bases at V and 3 bases at J, with 18 bases between. Germline lookup yields CDR1 LNHDA and CDR2 SQIVND (reference sequence). The CDR3 has 16 amino acids. The CDR3: CASSTPLGGGDTEAFF. CDR3 DNA: TGTGCCAGTAGTACCCCCCTGGGGGGTGGGGACACTGAAGCTTTCTTT.

The chain has TRBV5-1 and TRBJ2-5, with D perhaps assigned TRBD1 or TRBD2 (6 bases each). V lost 1 base, J lost 1 base, and 14 bases lay in between. Per the germline V gene, CDR1 is SGHRS and CDR2 is YFSETQ. This CDR3 region has 16 residues. This CDR3 is CASSLSGGGIQETQYF. The CDR3 nucleotides read TGCGCCAGCAGCTTGTCAGGAGGGGGTATCCAAGAGACCCAGTACTTC.

The V and J genes are TRBV7-8 and TRBJ1-1; D might be TRBD1 (6 bases). The CDR3 loop spans 14 amino acids. Trimming removed 5 bases from V and 4 bases from J, with 14 bases in between. Looked up from germline, CDR1 is SGHVS and CDR2 is FQNEAQ. Here the CDR3 DNA reads TGTGCCAGCAGCCCAACAGGGATAATCACTGAAGCTTTCTTT. It codes for CASSPTGIITEAFF.